These 22 T cell receptor beta chains came from one sample sequenced in a study of blood T cell repertoires in COVID-19. Clones were read by immunoSEQ multiplex PCR, and TCRdb kept only the in-frame ones, dropping some. The sample has just over 25,000 clones, roughly 89% seen once; the top ten hold about 11%. The sample comprised peripheral blood. The receptors derive from a man in his sixties or seventies with acute or convalescent COVID-19.

V gene TRBV4-2 combines with J gene TRBJ2-4; D possibly corresponds to TRBD2 (5 bases). The CDR3 is made up of 15 amino acids. The V end was cut by 0 bases, the J end by 5 bases, with 11 bases between. CDR1 is LGHNA, CDR2 YNFKEQ, per germline. The CDR3 is CASSQDEGTENIQYF. DNA for the CDR3: TGTGCCAGCAGCCAAGATGAGGGAACAGAAAACATTCAGTACTTC.

This clone was detected only once. V and J are TRBV28 and TRBJ2-7, with 7 bases lining up with TRBD1. V shed 3 bases and J 3 bases; nucleotides not matched to a gene: 5. Germline loops: CDR1 MDHEN, CDR2 SYDVKM. CDR3 length equals 14 residues. The CDR3: CASSLDRRHYEQYF. Here the CDR3 DNA reads TGTGCCAGCAGTTTGGACAGGCGTCACTACGAGCAGTACTTC.

This rearrangement joins TRBV19 to TRBJ1-4; 7 bases agree with TRBD1. The CDR3 contains 15 residues. V lost 5 bases to trimming and J lost 7 bases; unmatched junction nucleotides: 10. Germline CDR1 reads LNHDA; CDR2 reads SQIVND (reference sequence). CDR3 sequence reads: CASSSRTGGSEKLFF. The CDR3 DNA reads TGTGCCAGTAGTTCGAGGACAGGTGGAAGTGAAAAACTGTTTTTT.

The V and J genes are TRBV5-1 and TRBJ2-5; TRBD1 is a possible D gene (6 bases). The CDR3 is 13 residues long. In germline, CDR1 is SGHRS, CDR2 YFSETQ. Trimming cost V 1 base and J 3 bases, with 7 bases left between them. CDR3 region: CASSLTGKETQYF. DNA for the CDR3: TGCGCCAGCAGCTTGACAGGGAAAGAGACCCAGTACTTC.

This chain links TRBV6-5 with TRBJ1-4; a possible D gene is TRBD1 (5 bases). Germline V gives CDR1 MNHEY, CDR2 SVGAGI. The CDR3 extends over 15 amino acids. V shed 6 bases and J shed 2 bases, with 13 bases lying between them. The CDR3 is CASSTGGGTNEKLFF. In DNA, the CDR3 is TGTGCCAGCAGCACCGGGGGGGGTACTAATGAAAAACTGTTTTTT.

This sequence joins TRBV5-1 and TRBJ2-5; D perhaps matches TRBD2 (6 bases). Looked up from germline, CDR1 is SGHRS and CDR2 is YFSETQ. The CDR3 runs to 16 residues. Trimming removed 0 bases at V and 2 bases at J, with 14 bases between. CDR3 nucleotide sequence: TGCGCCAGCAGCTTGGGGGGCACCCGGGGGCAAGAGACCCAGTACTTC. Its translation is CASSLGGTRGQETQYF.

V gene TRBV7-9 combines with J gene TRBJ1-4, with D perhaps TRBD1 (6 bases). CDR3 length: 14 residues. V was trimmed by 5 bases and J by 6 bases, leaving 13 bases between them. Germline V gene data show CDR1 as SEHNR and CDR2 as FQNEAQ (reference sequence). The CDR3 sequence: CASSLQGWDEKLFF. The CDR3 bases are TGTGCCAGCAGCCTGCAGGGGTGGGATGAAAAACTGTTTTTT. Looking up the rest from reference TRBV7-9 and TRBJ1-4 gives the full variable domain: DTGVSQNPRHKITKRGQNVTFRCDPISEHNRLYWYRQTLGQGPEFLTYFQNEAQLEKSRLLSDRFSAERPKGSFSTLEIQRTEQGDSAMYLCASSLQGWDEKLFFGSGTQLSVL.

This clone was found once. Relative to the germline gene, one junction end is altered; a read error may explain this. The rearrangement uses TRBV7-7 and TRBJ2-5; tentatively, D is TRBD2 (5 bases). The CDR3 runs 14 residues. Germline V gene data show CDR1 as SSHAT and CDR2 as FNYEAQ (reference sequence). CDR3 sequence: CASSLQLGQGTQYF. DNA for the CDR3: TGTGCCAGCAGCTTGCAACTAGGGCAAGGGACCCAGTACTTC.

This chain connects TRBV5-6 to TRBJ2-1; TRBD2 matches 9 bases. V lost 5 bases, J lost 3 bases, and 15 bases stayed unmatched. The CDR3 totals 18 residues. Germline V gene lookup returns CDR1 SGHDT and CDR2 YYEEEE. The CDR3, as DNA: TGTGCCAGCAGTGGGATAGCGGGAGCGGGTCGGGACTACAATGAGCAGTTCTTC. Translating gives CASSGIAGAGRDYNEQFF.

This chain uses TRBV28 with TRBJ1-4; D is unclear. CDR3 size: 15 residues. V was shortened by 4 bases and J by 0 bases, with 9 bases between the two germline ends. Germline V gives CDR1 MDHEN, CDR2 SYDVKM. The CDR3 loop is CASSSRQTTNEKLFF. DNA of the CDR3: TGTGCCAGCAGTTCCAGACAAACAACTAATGAAAAACTGTTTTTT.

V gene TRBV12-3 or TRBV12-4 combines with J gene TRBJ2-5; 7 bases map to TRBD2. The CDR3 has 13 residues. Unmatched junction bases numbered 1, after V lost 5 bases and J lost 1 base. As DNA, the CDR3 is TGTGCCAGCAGTAGCGGGGCCCAAGAGACCCAGTACTTC. This encodes CASSSGAQETQYF.

The chain employs TRBV4-3 and TRBJ2-7; TRBD2 might be the D (6 bases). This CDR3 has 15 residues. The germline gives CDR1 LGHNA, CDR2 YSLEER. The V end lost 1 base, the J end lost 1 base, and 11 bases lay between the germline ends. CDR3 sequence: CASSQVEGTSYEQYF. In DNA, the CDR3 is TGCGCCAGCAGCCAAGTGGAGGGTACGTCCTACGAGCAGTACTTC.

The chain carries TRBV7-9 and TRBJ1-5, with a weak D call TRBD1 (5 bases). Germline V gene data show CDR1 as SEHNR and CDR2 as FQNEAQ (reference sequence). The CDR3 is 17 residues long. With 1 base removed from V and 0 bases from J, the gap between germline ends came to 13 bases. The CDR3 bases are TGTGCCAGCAGCTTAGGACATGACAGCTATAGCAATCAGCCCCAGCATTTT. Translation: CASSLGHDSYSNQPQHF.

This clone appeared a single time. The rearrangement uses TRBV19 and TRBJ1-4, with D unresolved. V was trimmed by 1 base and J by 8 bases, leaving 20 bases between them. This CDR3 is built from 17 residues. The V gene's germline CDR1 is LNHDA and CDR2 SQIVND (reference sequence). Written as DNA, the CDR3 is TGTGCCAGTAGTATAGGGGTCAAGGACTGGTCAGGCGAAAAACTGTTTTTT. This codes for CASSIGVKDWSGEKLFF.

This clone was recorded once. This chain uses TRBV4-2 with TRBJ2-7; D perhaps matches TRBD2 (6 bases). CDR1 is LGHNA and CDR2 is YNFKEQ in the germline V gene. The CDR3 is 17 residues long. Between the trimmed V and J ends, which lost 0 bases and 3 bases, there was a span of 18 bases. The CDR3 DNA follows: TGTGCCAGCAGCCAAGATTTGGCTGGGAGGATAGGCTACGAGCAGTACTTC. Its protein is CASSQDLAGRIGYEQYF.

The chain couples TRBV5-6 to TRBJ2-1; 8 positions match TRBD1. CDR1 is SGHDT and CDR2 is YYEEEE in the germline V gene. V lost 7 bases and J lost 8; bases outside the gene matches: 8. The CDR3 extends over 13 amino acids. CDR3 sequence reads: CASFQGARDEQFF. The CDR3 DNA is TGTGCCAGCTTCCAGGGGGCGCGCGATGAGCAGTTCTTC.

This chain joins TRBV5-6 and TRBJ2-1, with D possibly being TRBD1 (5 bases). The CDR3 covers 15 residues. Deletions cut 1 base from V and 8 bases from J, with 16 bases between. CDR1 and CDR2 (germline): SGHDT, YYEEEE. The chain's CDR3 is CASSLFRDRSDEQFF. In DNA, the CDR3 is TGTGCCAGCAGCTTGTTCCGCGACAGATCGGATGAGCAGTTCTTC. Using reference TRBV5-6 and TRBJ2-1 for the parts outside the CDR3, the full variable domain is DAGVTQSPTHLIKTRGQQVTLRCSPKSGHDTVSWYQQALGQGPQFIFQYYEEEERQRGNFPDRFSGHQFPNYSSELNVNALLLGDSALYLCASSLFRDRSDEQFFGPGTRLTVL.

The rearrangement uses TRBV7-9 and TRBJ2-4; 9 positions agree with TRBD1. V was clipped by 1 base and J by 7 bases; unmatched bases: 5. This CDR3 has 15 residues. From germline, CDR1 is SEHNR and CDR2 FQNEAQ (reference sequence). The CDR3 is CASSLGDRERNIQYF. CDR3 nucleotide sequence: TGTGCCAGCAGCTTAGGGGACAGGGAAAGGAACATTCAGTACTTC.

This chain links TRBV11-2 with TRBJ2-7; TRBD1 matches 7 bases. Losses at the gene ends were 1 base for V and 3 bases for J; bases not matched to a gene: 3. The CDR3 sequence is 14 residues long. Germline CDR1 is SGHAT and CDR2 is FQNNGV. The chain's CDR3 is CASSLGGQLYEQYF. The CDR3, as DNA: TGTGCCAGCAGCTTAGGGGGACAGCTCTACGAGCAGTACTTC. Filled out from reference TRBV11-2 and TRBJ2-7, the complete variable domain reads EAGVAQSPRYKIIEKRQSVAFWCNPISGHATLYWYQQILGQGPKLLIQFQNNGVVDDSQLPKDRFSAERLKGVDSTLKIQPAKLEDSAVYLCASSLGGQLYEQYFGPGTRLTVT.

V is TRBV5-4 and J is TRBJ2-1; D is undetermined. CDR3 length: 13 amino acids. The V and J ends lost 0 bases and 4 bases respectively, with 5 bases between them. Germline V lookup: CDR1 SGHNT, CDR2 YYREEE (reference sequence). The CDR3 sequence: CASSLANYNEQFF. The CDR3 DNA reads TGTGCCAGCAGCTTGGCAAATTACAATGAGCAGTTCTTC.

This sequence joins TRBV7-6 and TRBJ2-2; TRBD2 agrees at 15 bases. The CDR3 length is 19 residues. Per the germline V gene, CDR1 is SGHVS and CDR2 is FNYEAQ. With 5 bases clipped from V and 4 bases from J, the junction kept 11 bases outside the gene matches. The CDR3 is CASSTTGLAGGRTTGELFF. The CDR3 DNA sequence: TGTGCCAGCAGCACCACAGGACTAGCGGGAGGGCGGACCACCGGGGAGCTGTTTTTT.

This chain joins TRBV7-8 and TRBJ1-5, with unresolved D. There are 13 residues in the CDR3. Germline-derived CDR1 and CDR2 are SGHVS and FQNEAQ. Trimming took off 3 bases at V and 0 bases at J, with 3 bases between the two ends. The CDR3 protein is CASSFFSNQPQHF. DNA for the CDR3: TGTGCCAGCAGCTTCTTTAGCAATCAGCCCCAGCATTTT.